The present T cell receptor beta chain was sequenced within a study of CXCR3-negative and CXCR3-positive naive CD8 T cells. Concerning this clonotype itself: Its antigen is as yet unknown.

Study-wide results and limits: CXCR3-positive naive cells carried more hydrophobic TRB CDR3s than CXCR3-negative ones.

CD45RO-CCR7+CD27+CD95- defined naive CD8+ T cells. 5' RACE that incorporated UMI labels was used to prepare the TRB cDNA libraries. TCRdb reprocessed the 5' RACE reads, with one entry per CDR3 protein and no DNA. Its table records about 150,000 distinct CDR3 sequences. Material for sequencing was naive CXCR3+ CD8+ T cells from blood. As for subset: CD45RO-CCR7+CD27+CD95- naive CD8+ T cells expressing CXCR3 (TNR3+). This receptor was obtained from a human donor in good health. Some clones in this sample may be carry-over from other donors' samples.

The CDR3 spells CASSFQTGRDQETQYF. The chain employs TRBV28 and TRBJ2-5; TCRdb indicates TRBD1, and absent DNA this call remains unverified. This CDR3 is built from 16 residues. The germline gives CDR1 MDHEN, CDR2 SYDVKM.